Presented here are 13 T cell receptor beta chains from one specimen sequenced in a study of cytomegalovirus exposure and HLA in healthy donors. Researchers ran the PCR with 60 Vbeta and 13 Jbeta primers. TCRdb's copy holds only in-frame clones and misses some; the assay was immunoSEQ multiplex PCR. The data hold around 100,000 clones, with approximately 80% observed a single time. The sample was PBMCs. These TCRs come from a female donor in good health and CMV-seropositive.

This rearrangement joins TRBV18 to TRBJ2-2; D is perhaps TRBD2 (7 bases). Deletions cut 2 bases from V and 7 bases from J, with 17 bases between. The germline V gene has CDR1 KGHSH and CDR2 LQKENI. The CDR3 spans 16 residues. CDR3 amino acids: CASSPRSQRGHGELFF. DNA for the CDR3: TGTGCCAGCTCACCAAGATCTCAGCGGGGACACGGGGAGCTGTTTTTT.

CDR3 in amino acids: CASSVSSGRAGGELFF. CDR3 coding DNA: TGTGCCAGCAGCGTAAGCAGCGGGAGGGCCGGCGGGGAGCTGTTTTTT. The chain recombines TRBV9 with TRBJ2-2, with 10 bases that match TRBD2. Germline-derived CDR1 and CDR2 are SGDLS and YYNGEE. CDR3 length: 16 residues. Unmatched junction bases numbered 7, after V lost 1 base and J lost 7 bases.

This clone has just one count. J is TRBJ2-3 and V is TRBV5-1, with 7 bases identical to TRBD2. The CDR3 extends over 16 amino acids. Germline trimming cut 2 bases from V and 2 bases from J; bases unmatched to any gene: 8. The V gene's germline CDR1 is SGHRS and CDR2 YFSETQ. CDR3 bases: TGCGCCAGCAGCTTCCTCGGACTAGGAAACACAGATACGCAGTATTTT. Its protein product is CASSFLGLGNTDTQYF.

The chain joins TRBV7-9 to TRBJ2-5, with D maybe TRBD2 (5 bases). Trimming took 1 base from V and 4 from J, leaving 10 bases between them. CDR3 length equals 14 residues. Germline assignment: CDR1 SEHNR and CDR2 FQNEAQ (reference sequence). The chain's CDR3 is CASSLDPGLETQYF. CDR3 sequence (DNA): TGTGCCAGCAGCTTAGATCCGGGGTTAGAGACCCAGTACTTC.

The rearrangement uses TRBV5-1 and TRBJ1-1; a weak D match, TRBD1 (6 bases). In germline, CDR1 is SGHRS, CDR2 YFSETQ. The CDR3 covers 17 residues. V was clipped by 1 base and J by 2 bases, with 18 bases between them. CDR3 amino acids: CASSLRKAGVGNTEAFF. The CDR3 DNA follows: TGCGCCAGCAGCTTGAGGAAAGCAGGGGTTGGAAACACTGAAGCTTTCTTT.

The V and J genes are TRBV20-1 and TRBJ1-1; TRBD1 matches at 8 bases. This CDR3 region has 11 residues. Germline lookup yields CDR1 DFQATT and CDR2 SNEGSKA (reference sequence). J gave up 3 bases and V 7 bases, and 1 base lay outside the gene matches. CDR3 loop: CSVQGDTEAFF. CDR3 nucleotides: TGCAGTGTACAGGGGGACACTGAAGCTTTCTTT.

As regards this clone: Other DNA variants within this sample encode the same CDR3. V and J are TRBV2 and TRBJ2-5; no reliable D call. CDR1 and CDR2 (germline): SNHLY, FYNNEI. V dropped 0 bases and J dropped 4 bases, with 15 bases sitting between them. This CDR3 has 16 amino acids. CDR3 sequence (DNA): TGTGCCAGCAGTGAAGCAGGCGCGGAGCGCGGAGAGACCCAGTACTTC. Protein product: CASSEAGAERGETQYF. Full variable domain (remainder filled in from reference TRBV2 and TRBJ2-5): EPEVTQTPSHQVTQMGQEVILRCVPISNHLYFYWYRQILGQKVEFLVSFYNNEISEKSEIFDDQFSVERPDGSNFTLKIRSTKLEDSAMYFCASSEAGAERGETQYFGPGTRLLVL.

The chain employs TRBV7-2 and TRBJ1-2, with 7 bases matching TRBD1. V gave up 2 bases and J gave up 4 bases; unmatched junction bases: 4. The CDR3 runs to 14 residues. CDR1 and CDR2 from the germline V gene are SGHTA and FQGNSA. The CDR3 DNA is TGTGCCAGCAGCTTATACCAGGGGGGCTATGGCTACACCTTC. Residues: CASSLYQGGYGYTF.

The rearrangement links TRBV28 to TRBJ1-3; D ambiguous. V was shortened by 4 bases and J by 11 bases, with 18 bases between the two germline ends. The CDR3 consists of 14 residues. Looked up from germline, CDR1 is MDHEN and CDR2 is SYDVKM. CDR3 coding DNA: TGTGCCAGCAGTTCGGGGTCTTTGGCATACGCCATATATTTT. It translates to CASSSGSLAYAIYF.

The J gene is TRBJ2-7, the V gene TRBV25-1; D might be TRBD2 (6 bases). CDR3 size: 14 residues. Trimming shortened V by 2 bases and J by 3 bases, and 11 bases separated the two germline ends. Germline V gene lookup returns CDR1 MGHDK and CDR2 SYGVNS. The CDR3 DNA is TGTGCCAGCAGTGAAGCGGGATCGGTCTACGAGCAGTACTTC. The encoded protein is CASSEAGSVYEQYF.

J is TRBJ1-1 and V is TRBV7-9, with 8 bases that match TRBD1. V lost 5 bases, J lost 3 bases, and 2 bases stayed unmatched. In germline, CDR1 is SEHNR, CDR2 FQNEAQ (reference sequence). CDR3 size: 13 residues. CDR3 bases: TGTGCCAGCAGCGGACAGGGATACACTGAAGCTTTCTTT. It encodes CASSGQGYTEAFF. The full variable domain, rest sourced from reference TRBV7-9 and TRBJ1-1, is DTGVSQNPRHKITKRGQNVTFRCDPISEHNRLYWYRQTLGQGPEFLTYFQNEAQLEKSRLLSDRFSAERPKGSFSTLEIQRTEQGDSAMYLCASSGQGYTEAFFGQGTRLTVV.

CDR3 residues: CASSLRGTGEYEQYF. CDR3 coding DNA: TGTGCCAGCAGCCTAAGGGGGACAGGAGAGTACGAGCAGTACTTC. This chain joins TRBV7-9 and TRBJ2-7; 8 bases match TRBD1. The V gene's germline CDR1 is SEHNR and CDR2 FQNEAQ (reference sequence). This CDR3 contains 15 residues. The V gene end was trimmed by 5 bases and the J gene end by 4 bases; junction bases not matched to a gene: 10. Complete variable domain (other parts from reference TRBV7-9 and TRBJ2-7): DTGVSQNPRHKITKRGQNVTFRCDPISEHNRLYWYRQTLGQGPEFLTYFQNEAQLEKSRLLSDRFSAERPKGSFSTLEIQRTEQGDSAMYLCASSLRGTGEYEQYFGPGTRLTVT.

The chain employs TRBV6-1 and TRBJ2-1, with D maybe TRBD1 (5 bases). Trimming stripped 1 base from V and 8 bases from J, with 18 bases between. Per germline, CDR1 MNHNS and CDR2 SASEGT. This CDR3 comprises 16 residues. The CDR3 here is CASSEGVARGWDEQFF. As DNA, the CDR3 is TGTGCCAGCAGTGAAGGGGTGGCTAGGGGCTGGGATGAGCAGTTCTTC.